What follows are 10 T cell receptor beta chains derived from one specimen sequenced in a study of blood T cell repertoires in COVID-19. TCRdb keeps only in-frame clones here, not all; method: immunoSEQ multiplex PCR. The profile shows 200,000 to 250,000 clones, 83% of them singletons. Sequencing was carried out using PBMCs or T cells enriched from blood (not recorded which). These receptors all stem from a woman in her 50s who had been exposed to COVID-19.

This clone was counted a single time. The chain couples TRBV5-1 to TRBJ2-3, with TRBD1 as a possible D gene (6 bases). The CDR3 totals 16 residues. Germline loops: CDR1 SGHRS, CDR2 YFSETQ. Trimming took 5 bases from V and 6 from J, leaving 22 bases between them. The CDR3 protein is CASRPGVGTPSDTQYF. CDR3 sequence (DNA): TGCGCCAGCAGACCCGGTGTTGGGACACCCTCCGATACGCAGTATTTT.

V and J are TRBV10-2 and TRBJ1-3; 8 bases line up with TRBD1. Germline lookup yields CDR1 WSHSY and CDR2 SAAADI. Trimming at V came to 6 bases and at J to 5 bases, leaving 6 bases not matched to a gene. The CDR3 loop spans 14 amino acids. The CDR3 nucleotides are TGCGCCAGCAGGGACGACAGGGGTAGAAACACCATATATTTT. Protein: CASRDDRGRNTIYF.

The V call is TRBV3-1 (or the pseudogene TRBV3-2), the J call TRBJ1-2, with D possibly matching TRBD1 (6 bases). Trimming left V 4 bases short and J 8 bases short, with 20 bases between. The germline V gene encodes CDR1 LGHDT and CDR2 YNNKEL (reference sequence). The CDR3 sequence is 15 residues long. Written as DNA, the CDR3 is TGTGCCAGCAGCCTCTCCGACAGGACTTCCTACGGCTACACCTTC. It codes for CASSLSDRTSYGYTF.

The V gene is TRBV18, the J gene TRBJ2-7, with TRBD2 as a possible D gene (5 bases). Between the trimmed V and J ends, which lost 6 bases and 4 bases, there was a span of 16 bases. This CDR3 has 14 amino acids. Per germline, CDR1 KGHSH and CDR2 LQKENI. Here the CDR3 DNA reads TGTGCCAGCTCGTCTAACGGACTGAGTTACGAGCAGTACTTC. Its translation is CASSSNGLSYEQYF. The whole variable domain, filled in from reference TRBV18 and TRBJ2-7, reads NAGVMQNPRHLVRRRGQEARLRCSPMKGHSHVYWYRQLPEEGLKFMVYLQKENIIDESGMPKERFSAEFPKEGPSILRIQQVVRGDSAAYFCASSSNGLSYEQYFGPGTRLTVT.

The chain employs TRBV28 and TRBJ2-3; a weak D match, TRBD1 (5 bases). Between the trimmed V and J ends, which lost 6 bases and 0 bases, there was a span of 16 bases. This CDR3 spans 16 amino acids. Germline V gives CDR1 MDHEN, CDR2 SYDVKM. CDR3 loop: CASSPPTGPSTDTQYF. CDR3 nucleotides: TGTGCCAGCAGCCCACCCACAGGTCCTAGCACAGATACGCAGTATTTT.

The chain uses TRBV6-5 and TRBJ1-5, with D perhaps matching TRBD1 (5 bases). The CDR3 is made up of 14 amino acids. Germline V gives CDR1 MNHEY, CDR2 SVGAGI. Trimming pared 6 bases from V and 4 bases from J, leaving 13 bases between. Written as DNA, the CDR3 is TGTGCCAGCAGCCTGGGGGGGGGTAATCAGCCCCAGCATTTT. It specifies CASSLGGGNQPQHF.

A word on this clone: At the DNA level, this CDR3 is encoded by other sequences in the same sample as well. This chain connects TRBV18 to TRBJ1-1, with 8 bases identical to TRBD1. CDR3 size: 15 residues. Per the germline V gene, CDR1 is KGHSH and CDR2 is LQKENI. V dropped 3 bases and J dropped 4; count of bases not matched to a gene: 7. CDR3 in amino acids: CASSPLQGGGTEAFF. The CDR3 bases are TGTGCCAGCTCACCGTTACAGGGGGGCGGCACTGAAGCTTTCTTT.

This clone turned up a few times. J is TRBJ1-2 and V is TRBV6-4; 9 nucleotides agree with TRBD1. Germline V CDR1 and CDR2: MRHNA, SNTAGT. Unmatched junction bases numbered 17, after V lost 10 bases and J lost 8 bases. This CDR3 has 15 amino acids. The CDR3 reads CAISLLQGAVGGYTF. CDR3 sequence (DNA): TGTGCCATTTCCCTTCTACAGGGGGCGGTGGGAGGCTACACCTTC.

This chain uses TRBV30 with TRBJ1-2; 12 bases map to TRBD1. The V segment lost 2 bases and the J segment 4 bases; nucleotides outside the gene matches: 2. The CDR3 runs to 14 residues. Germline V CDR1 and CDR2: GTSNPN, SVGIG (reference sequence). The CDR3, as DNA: TGTGCCTGGAGTCCGGGACAGGGGGCCTATGGCTACACCTTC. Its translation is CAWSPGQGAYGYTF.

The CDR3 coding sequence is TGTGCCAGCAGTGGGAGACGGACCGGAGAGACCCAGTACTTC. It is translated as CASSGRRTGETQYF. The genes are TRBV6-2 or TRBV6-3 and TRBJ2-5; a weak D match, TRBD2 (5 bases). The CDR3 has 14 amino acids. V was shortened by 5 bases and J by 4 bases, with 14 bases between the two germline ends. The germline gives CDR1 MNHEY, CDR2 SVGEGT.